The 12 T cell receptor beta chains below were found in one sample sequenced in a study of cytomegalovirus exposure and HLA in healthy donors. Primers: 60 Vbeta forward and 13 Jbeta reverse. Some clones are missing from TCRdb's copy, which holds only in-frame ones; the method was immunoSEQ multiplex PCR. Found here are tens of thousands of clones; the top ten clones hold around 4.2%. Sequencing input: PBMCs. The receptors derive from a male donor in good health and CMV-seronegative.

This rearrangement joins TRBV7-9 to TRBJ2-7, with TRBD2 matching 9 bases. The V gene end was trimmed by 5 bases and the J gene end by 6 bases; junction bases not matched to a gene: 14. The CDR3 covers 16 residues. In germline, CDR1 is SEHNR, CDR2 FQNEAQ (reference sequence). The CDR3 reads CASSQDSSGGVGEQYF. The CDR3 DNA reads TGTGCCAGCAGCCAAGATAGTAGCGGGGGTGTAGGCGAGCAGTACTTC.

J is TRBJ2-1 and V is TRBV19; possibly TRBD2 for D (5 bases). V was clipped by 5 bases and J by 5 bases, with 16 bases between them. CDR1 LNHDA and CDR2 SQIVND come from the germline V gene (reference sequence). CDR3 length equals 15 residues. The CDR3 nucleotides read TGTGCCAGTAGTGTACGGGAATATATCGACAATGAGCAGTTCTTC. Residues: CASSVREYIDNEQFF.

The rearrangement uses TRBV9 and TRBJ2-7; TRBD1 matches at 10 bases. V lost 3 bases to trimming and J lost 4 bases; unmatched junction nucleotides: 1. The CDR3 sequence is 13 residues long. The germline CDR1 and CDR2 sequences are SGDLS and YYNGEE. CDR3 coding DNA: TGTGCCAGCAGCGGGACAGGGGGTTACGAGCAGTACTTC. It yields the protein CASSGTGGYEQYF.

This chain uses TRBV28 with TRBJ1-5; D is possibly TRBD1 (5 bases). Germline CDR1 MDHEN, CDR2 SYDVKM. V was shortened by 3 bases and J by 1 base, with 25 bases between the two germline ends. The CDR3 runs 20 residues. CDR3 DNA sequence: TGTGCCAGCAGTTTTATGGGGGGGGTGCCGGCCCCTATGAGCAATCAGCCCCAGCATTTT. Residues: CASSFMGGVPAPMSNQPQHF.

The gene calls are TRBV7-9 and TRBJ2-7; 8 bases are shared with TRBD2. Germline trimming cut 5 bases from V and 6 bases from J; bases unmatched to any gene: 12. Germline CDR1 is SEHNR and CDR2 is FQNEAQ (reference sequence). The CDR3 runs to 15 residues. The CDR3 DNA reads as TGTGCCAGCAGCCCTCTAGCGGGTATCTCCGGCGAGCAGTACTTC. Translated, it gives CASSPLAGISGEQYF.

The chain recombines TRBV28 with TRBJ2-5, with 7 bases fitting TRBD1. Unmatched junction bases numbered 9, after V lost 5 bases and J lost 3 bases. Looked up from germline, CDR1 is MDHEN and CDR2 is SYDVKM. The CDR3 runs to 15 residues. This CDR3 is CASSPRQGPKETQYF. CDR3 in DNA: TGTGCCAGCAGTCCAAGACAGGGTCCAAAAGAGACCCAGTACTTC.

DNA of the CDR3: TGTGCCGGGAACCGAGGGCAGGTTGGGGGGGCGGCCCAGTACTTC. This translates into CAGNRGQVGGAAQYF. This rearrangement joins TRBV30 to TRBJ2-5; D perhaps matches TRBD2 (7 bases). V was clipped by 8 bases and J by 9 bases, with 28 bases between them. Germline loops: CDR1 GTSNPN, CDR2 SVGIG (reference sequence). The CDR3 length is 15 residues.

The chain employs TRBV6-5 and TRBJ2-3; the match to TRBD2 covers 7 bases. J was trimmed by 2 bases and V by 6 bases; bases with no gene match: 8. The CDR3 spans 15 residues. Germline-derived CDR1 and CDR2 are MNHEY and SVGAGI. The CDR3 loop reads CASSMGGGSTDTQYF. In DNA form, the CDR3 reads TGTGCCAGCAGCATGGGCGGGGGTTCCACAGATACGCAGTATTTT.

CDR3 sequence: CASSGDSYNQPQHF. Here the CDR3 DNA reads TGCGCCAGCTCTGGGGACAGCTACAATCAGCCCCAGCATTTT. This chain uses TRBV4-1 with TRBJ1-5; TRBD1 matches 7 bases. J gave up 3 bases and V 8 bases, and 7 bases lay outside the gene matches. The CDR3 covers 14 residues. CDR1 and CDR2 (germline): MGHRA, YSYEKL.

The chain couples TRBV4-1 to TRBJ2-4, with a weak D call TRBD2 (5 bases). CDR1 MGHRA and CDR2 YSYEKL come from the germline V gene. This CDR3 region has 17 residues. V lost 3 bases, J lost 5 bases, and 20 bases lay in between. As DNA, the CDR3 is TGCGCCAGCAGCCACCCCGGTTATGGGAGCGACGAAAACATTCAGTACTTC. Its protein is CASSHPGYGSDENIQYF.

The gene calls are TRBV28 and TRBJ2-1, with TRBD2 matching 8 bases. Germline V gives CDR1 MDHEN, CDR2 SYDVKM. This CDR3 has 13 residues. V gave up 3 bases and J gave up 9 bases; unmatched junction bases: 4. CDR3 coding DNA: TGTGCCAGCAGTTTCGGACTAGCTTTTGAGCAGTTCTTC. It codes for CASSFGLAFEQFF.

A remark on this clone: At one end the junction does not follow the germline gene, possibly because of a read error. The CDR3, as DNA: TGTGCCAGCAGCCAAGGGTCCGGCGGGGGAAGTAGGCATTTT. Translated: CASSQGSGGGSRHF. This chain connects TRBV4-2 to TRBJ2-3; 7 bases fit TRBD2. There are 14 residues in the CDR3. CDR1 is LGHNA and CDR2 is YNFKEQ in the germline V gene.